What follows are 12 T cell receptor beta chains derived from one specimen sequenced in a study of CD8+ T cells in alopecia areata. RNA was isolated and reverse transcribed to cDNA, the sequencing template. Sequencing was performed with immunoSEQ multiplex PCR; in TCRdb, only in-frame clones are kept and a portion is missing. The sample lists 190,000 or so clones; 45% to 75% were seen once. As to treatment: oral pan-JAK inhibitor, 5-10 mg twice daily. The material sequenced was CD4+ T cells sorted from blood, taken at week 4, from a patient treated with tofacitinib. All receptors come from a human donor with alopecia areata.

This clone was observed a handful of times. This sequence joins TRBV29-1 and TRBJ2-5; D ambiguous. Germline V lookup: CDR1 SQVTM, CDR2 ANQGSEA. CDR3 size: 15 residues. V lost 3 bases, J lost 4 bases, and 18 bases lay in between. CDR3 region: CSVDLHFRPGETQYF. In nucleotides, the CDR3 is TGCAGCGTTGACCTCCATTTTCGGCCGGGAGAGACCCAGTACTTC.

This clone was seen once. CDR3 protein: CASSALYGSPLHF. DNA of the CDR3: TGTGCCAGCAGCGCCTTGTATGGTTCACCCCTCCACTTT. The chain links TRBV9 to TRBJ1-6; D ambiguous. The CDR3 runs 13 residues. V was cut by 3 bases and J by 9 bases, with 10 bases left in between. Germline CDR1 SGDLS, CDR2 YYNGEE. Together with reference TRBV9 and TRBJ1-6, the CDR3 gives the full variable domain: DSGVTQTPKHLITATGQRVTLRCSPRSGDLSVYWYQQSLDQGLQFLIQYYNGEERAKGNILERFSAQQFPDLHSELNLSSLELGDSALYFCASSALYGSPLHFGNGTRLTVT.

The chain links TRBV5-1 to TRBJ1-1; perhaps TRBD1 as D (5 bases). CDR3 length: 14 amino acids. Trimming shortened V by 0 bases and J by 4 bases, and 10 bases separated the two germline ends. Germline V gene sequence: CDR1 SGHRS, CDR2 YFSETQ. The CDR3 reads CASSLEGDGTEAFF. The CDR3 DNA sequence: TGCGCCAGCAGCTTGGAAGGGGACGGCACTGAAGCTTTCTTT.

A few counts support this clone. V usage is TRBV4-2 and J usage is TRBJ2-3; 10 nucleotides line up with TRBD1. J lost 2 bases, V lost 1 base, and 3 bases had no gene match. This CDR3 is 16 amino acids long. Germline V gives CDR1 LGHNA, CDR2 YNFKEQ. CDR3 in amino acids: CASSQGGTGVTDTQYF. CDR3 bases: TGTGCCAGCAGCCAAGGAGGGACAGGGGTCACAGATACGCAGTATTTT.

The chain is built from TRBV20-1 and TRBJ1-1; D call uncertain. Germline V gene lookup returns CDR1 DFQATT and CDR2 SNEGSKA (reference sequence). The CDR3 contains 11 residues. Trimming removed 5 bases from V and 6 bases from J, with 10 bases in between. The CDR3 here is CSAERFPEAFF. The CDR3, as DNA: TGCAGTGCTGAGCGGTTCCCTGAAGCTTTCTTT.

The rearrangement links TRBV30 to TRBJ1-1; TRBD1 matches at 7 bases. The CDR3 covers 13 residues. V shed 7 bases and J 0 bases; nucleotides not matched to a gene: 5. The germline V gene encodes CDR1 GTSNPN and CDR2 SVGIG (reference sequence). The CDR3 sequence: CASQGGMNTEAFF. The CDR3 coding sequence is TGTGCCTCTCAGGGGGGTATGAACACTGAAGCTTTCTTT.

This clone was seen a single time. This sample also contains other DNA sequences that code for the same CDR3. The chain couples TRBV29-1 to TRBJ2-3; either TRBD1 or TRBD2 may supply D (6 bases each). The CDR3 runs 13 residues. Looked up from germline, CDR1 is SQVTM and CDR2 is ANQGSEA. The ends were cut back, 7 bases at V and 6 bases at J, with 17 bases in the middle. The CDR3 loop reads CSAERGATDTQYF. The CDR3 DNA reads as TGCAGCGCCGAGAGGGGGGCAACGGATACGCAGTATTTT.

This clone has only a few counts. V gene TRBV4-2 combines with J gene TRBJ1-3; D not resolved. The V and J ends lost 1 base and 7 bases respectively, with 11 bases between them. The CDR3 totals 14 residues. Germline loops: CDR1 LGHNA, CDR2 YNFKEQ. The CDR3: CASSQGWGRNTIYF. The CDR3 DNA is TGTGCCAGCAGCCAAGGATGGGGTCGGAACACCATATATTTT.

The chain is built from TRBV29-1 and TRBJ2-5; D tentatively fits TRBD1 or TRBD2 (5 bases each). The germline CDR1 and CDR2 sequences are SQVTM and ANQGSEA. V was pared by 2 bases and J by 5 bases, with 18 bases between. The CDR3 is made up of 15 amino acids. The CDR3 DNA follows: TGCAGCGTTGAAACGGCAGGGTCCTGGGGGGAGACCCAGTACTTC. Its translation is CSVETAGSWGETQYF.

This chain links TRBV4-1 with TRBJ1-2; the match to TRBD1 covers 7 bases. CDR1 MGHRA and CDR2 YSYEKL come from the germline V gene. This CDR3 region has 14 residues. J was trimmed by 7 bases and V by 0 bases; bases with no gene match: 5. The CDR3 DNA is TGCGCCAGCAGCCAAGACCGGAACAGGGGTGGCTACACCTTC. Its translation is CASSQDRNRGGYTF.

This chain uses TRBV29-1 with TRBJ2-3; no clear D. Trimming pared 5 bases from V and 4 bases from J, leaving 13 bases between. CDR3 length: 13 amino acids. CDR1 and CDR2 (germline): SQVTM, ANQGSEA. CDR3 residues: CSVPPPDPDTQYF. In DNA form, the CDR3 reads TGCAGCGTTCCCCCCCCAGACCCAGATACGCAGTATTTT.

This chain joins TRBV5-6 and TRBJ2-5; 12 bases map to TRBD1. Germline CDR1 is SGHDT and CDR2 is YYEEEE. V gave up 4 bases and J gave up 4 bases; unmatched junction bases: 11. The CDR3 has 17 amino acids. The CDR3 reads CASSIPPGTGGRETQYF. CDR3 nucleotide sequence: TGTGCCAGCAGCATCCCACCCGGGACAGGGGGCCGAGAGACCCAGTACTTC.